This T cell receptor beta chain emerged from a study of blood T cell repertoires in COVID-19. Turning to the study itself: From the United States, Italy and Spain came samples of acute and convalescent COVID-19. T cells, B-cell-depleted T cells, or PBMCs supplied cDNA or gDNA.

The assay was immunoSEQ multiplex PCR, and TCRdb's table has in-frame clones only and misses some. Counted here are about 300,000 clones, around 89% occurring once; the ten biggest clones make up approximately 6.6%. Germline V gene data show CDR1 as KGHDR and CDR2 as SFDVKD. V gave up 1 base and J gave up 5 bases; unmatched junction bases: 3. The CDR3 is made up of 15 amino acids. This chain joins TRBV24-1 and TRBJ2-2, with 7 bases aligning to TRBD1. The sample comprised peripheral blood. The receptor was isolated from a woman in her twenties or thirties who had recovered from COVID-19. For the CDR3, the DNA is TGTGCCACCAGTGATTTCGGCAGGGGGACCGGGGAGCTGTTTTTT. Translating gives CATSDFGRGTGELFF.